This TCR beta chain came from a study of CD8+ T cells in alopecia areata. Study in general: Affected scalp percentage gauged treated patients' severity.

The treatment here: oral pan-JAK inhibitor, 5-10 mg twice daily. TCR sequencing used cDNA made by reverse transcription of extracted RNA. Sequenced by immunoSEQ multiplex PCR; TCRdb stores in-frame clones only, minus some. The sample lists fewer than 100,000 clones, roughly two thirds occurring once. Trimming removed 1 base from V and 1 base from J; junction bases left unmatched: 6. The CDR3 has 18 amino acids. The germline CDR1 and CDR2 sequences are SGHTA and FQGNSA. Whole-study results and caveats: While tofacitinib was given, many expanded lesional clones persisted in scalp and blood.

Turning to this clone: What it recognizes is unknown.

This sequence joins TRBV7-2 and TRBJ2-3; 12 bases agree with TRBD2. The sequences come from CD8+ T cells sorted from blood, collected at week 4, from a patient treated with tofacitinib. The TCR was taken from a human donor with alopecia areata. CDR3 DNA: TGTGCCAGCAGCTTAGAGCTAGCGGGAGGGCCTCGCACAGATACGCAGTATTTT. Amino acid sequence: CASSLELAGGPRTDTQYF.